The 12 T cell receptor beta chains presented below share a single source sample, sequenced in a study of early T cells in non-severe SARS-CoV-2 infection. From the 5' RACE reads, TCRdb called clonotypes with MiXCR, one entry per CDR3 protein. The sample comprises roughly 90,000 distinct CDR3 sequences, about 14% of which are singletons, and roughly 3% rests with the top ten. Sequenced: whole blood. These receptors were taken from an adult who was a healthcare worker with PCR-confirmed SARS-CoV-2 infection or an uninfected control (not recorded which).

The V gene is TRBV29-1, the J gene TRBJ2-1, with 8 bases lining up with TRBD1. TRBJ2-7 explains the end of the DNA better; the J call may be wrong. Looked up from germline, CDR1 is SQVTM and CDR2 is ANQGSEA. The CDR3 extends over 14 amino acids. The CDR3 region has the DNA TGCAGCGCGGAGACAGGGGAGGCGGACAATGAGCAGTACTTC. Residues: CSAETGEADNEQYF.

This clonotype was counted ten times or more. The chain joins TRBV5-1 to TRBJ2-2; perhaps TRBD2 as D (5 bases). The V gene's germline CDR1 is SGHRS and CDR2 YFSETQ. V was trimmed by 4 bases and J by 0 bases, leaving 10 bases between them. The CDR3 is made up of 15 amino acids. The CDR3, as DNA: TGCGCCAGCAGCCGGACTGAAACGAACACCGGGGAGCTGTTTTTT. As protein: CASSRTETNTGELFF. Together with reference TRBV5-1 and TRBJ2-2, the CDR3 gives the full variable domain: KAGVTQTPRYLIKTRGQQVTLSCSPISGHRSVSWYQQTPGQGLQFLFEYFSETQRNKGNFPGRFSGRQFSNSRSEMNVSTLELGDSALYLCASSRTETNTGELFFGEGSRLTVL.

The table lists this clonotype with many counts. The rearrangement uses TRBV4-2 and TRBJ1-4; weak D call: TRBD1 (6 bases). CDR1 is LGHNA and CDR2 is YNFKEQ in the germline V gene. The V end lost 4 bases, the J end lost 7 bases, and 13 bases lay between the germline ends. The length of the CDR3 is 14 residues. The CDR3 bases are TGTGCCAGCAGCCGCCAGGGGAAGAGTGAAAAACTGTTTTTT. Residues: CASSRQGKSEKLFF.

This clonotype was seen only a few times. V usage is TRBV5-4 and J usage is TRBJ1-2; D remains unclear. Germline V CDR1 and CDR2: SGHNT, YYREEE (reference sequence). Between the trimmed V and J ends, which lost 0 bases and 2 bases, there was a span of 17 bases. CDR3 length: 17 amino acids. The CDR3: CASSLGGGRLGNYGYTF. The CDR3 nucleotides are TGTGCCAGCAGCTTGGGGGGAGGGCGGCTTGGGAACTATGGCTACACCTTC.

This clonotype has a handful of counts. This chain connects TRBV12-3 or TRBV12-4 to TRBJ2-2; TRBD1 agrees at 10 bases. The CDR3 has 16 residues. Losses at the gene ends were 7 bases for V and 1 base for J; bases not matched to a gene: 6. DNA of the CDR3: TGTGCCAGCATCCTAGGACAGGGGGTGAACACCGGGGAGCTGTTTTTT. This encodes CASILGQGVNTGELFF.

This clonotype was detected many times. V and J are TRBV2 and TRBJ1-4; the match to TRBD1 covers 7 bases. This CDR3 comprises 17 residues. Unmatched junction bases numbered 11, after V lost 7 bases and J lost 0 bases. CDR1 and CDR2 (germline): SNHLY, FYNNEI. The CDR3 here is CASTRDSRLATNEKLFF. The CDR3 DNA reads as TGTGCCAGCACCCGGGACAGTAGACTTGCAACTAATGAAAAACTGTTTTTT. Drawing the rest from reference TRBV2 and TRBJ1-4, the complete variable domain is EPEVTQTPSHQVTQMGQEVILRCVPISNHLYFYWYRQILGQKVEFLVSFYNNEISEKSEIFDDQFSVERPDGSNFTLKIRSTKLEDSAMYFCASTRDSRLATNEKLFFGSGTQLSVL.

This clonotype showed up just a few times. The V call is TRBV11-3, the J call TRBJ1-3; TRBD1 might be the D (5 bases). The CDR3 runs 16 residues. V was trimmed by 4 bases and J by 3 bases, leaving 16 bases between them. Germline CDR1 SGHNT, CDR2 YENEEA. This CDR3 reads CASSSSAGSYGNTIYF. The CDR3 DNA sequence: TGTGCCAGCAGCTCCTCGGCAGGGAGTTATGGAAACACCATATATTTT. The full variable domain, with the rest looked up from reference TRBV11-3 and TRBJ1-3, is EAGVVQSPRYKIIEKKQPVAFWCNPISGHNTLYWYLQNLGQGPELLIRYENEEAVDDSQLPKDRFSAERLKGVDSTLKIQPAELGDSAVYLCASSSSAGSYGNTIYFGEGSWLTVV.

The V and J genes are TRBV4-2 and TRBJ2-3; TRBD2 is a possible D gene (5 bases). V was trimmed by 5 bases and J by 2 bases, leaving 11 bases between them. Germline CDR1 reads LGHNA; CDR2 reads YNFKEQ. The CDR3 extends over 14 amino acids. CDR3 sequence: CASSTGSDTDTQYF. CDR3 sequence (DNA): TGTGCCAGCAGCACGGGGTCTGACACAGATACGCAGTATTTT.

The chain links TRBV5-1 to TRBJ2-7; 10 bases fit TRBD1. V was pared by 2 bases and J by 2 bases, with 4 bases of the junction left unmatched. The CDR3 contains 15 residues. Looked up from germline, CDR1 is SGHRS and CDR2 is YFSETQ. The CDR3 DNA reads as TGCGCCAGCAGCTTCCGGGACAGGGGTACCTACGAGCAGTACTTC. Its translation is CASSFRDRGTYEQYF.

This clonotype was picked up many times. V and J are TRBV6-5 and TRBJ1-4, with 10 nucleotides matching TRBD1. CDR1 MNHEY and CDR2 SVGAGI come from the germline V gene. CDR3 length: 15 amino acids. J gave up 6 bases and V 6 bases, and 7 bases lay outside the gene matches. CDR3 in amino acids: CASSHTGTGDEKLFF. The CDR3 DNA follows: TGTGCCAGCAGCCACACCGGGACAGGGGATGAAAAACTGTTTTTT.

The chain recombines TRBV3-1 with TRBJ2-5; no definite D call. This CDR3 has 14 residues. From germline, CDR1 is LGHDT and CDR2 YNNKEL (reference sequence). V lost 3 bases, J lost 5 bases, and 13 bases lay in between. In DNA form, the CDR3 reads TGTGCCAGCAGCCAGTCGGTGGTGGCGGAGACCCAGTACTTC. Translated, it gives CASSQSVVAETQYF.

This clonotype was seen at least ten times. The chain employs TRBV28 and TRBJ2-1, with TRBD1 as a possible D gene (5 bases). Germline values: CDR1 MDHEN, CDR2 SYDVKM. This CDR3 has 15 amino acids. Trimming pared 6 bases from V and 4 bases from J, leaving 16 bases between. This CDR3 is CASRQETANYNEQFF. The CDR3 bases are TGTGCCAGCAGGCAGGAGACAGCTAATTACAATGAGCAGTTCTTC.